These 31 T cell receptor beta chains were sequenced from one sample in a study of response to subunit inactivated influenza vaccine. TCRdb analysed the RT-PCR reads with MiXCR anew, one entry per CDR3 protein. The sample comprises approximately 570,000 distinct CDR3 sequences, under 9% of which are singletons, and roughly 13% rests with the top ten. The sequencing used PBMCs from blood, collected roughly 24 months after vaccination. The receptors come from a man between 45 and 75 years old who received an inactivated influenza vaccine.

This clonotype was detected a few times. The rearrangement links TRBV2 to TRBJ1-2, with TRBD1 identical over 10 bases. Trimming cost V 5 bases and J 3 bases; bases outside gene matches: 6. Germline lookup yields CDR1 SNHLY and CDR2 FYNNEI. CDR3 size: 15 residues. CDR3 coding DNA: TGTGCCAGCAGTCTTGGACAGGGGGAACACTATGGCTACACCTTC. Translation: CASSLGQGEHYGYTF.

This clonotype was counted ten times or more. The V gene is TRBV10-3, the J gene TRBJ2-1, with TRBD2 matching over 12 bases. Germline lookup yields CDR1 ENHRY and CDR2 SYGVKD. The CDR3 extends over 17 amino acids. V was clipped by 5 bases and J by 0 bases; unmatched bases: 5. This CDR3 reads CAISSLAGGSSYNEQFF. Written as DNA, the CDR3 is TGTGCCATCAGTTCCCTAGCGGGGGGGAGCTCCTACAATGAGCAGTTCTTC.

The table lists this clonotype with many counts. CDR3 in DNA: TGCGCCAGCAGCCAAGTACAGAGGCCTCCTGGGAATGAGCAGTTCTTC. It codes for CASSQVQRPPGNEQFF. V usage is TRBV4-3 and J usage is TRBJ2-1; D is uncertain. Trimming left V 1 base short and J 7 bases short, with 17 bases between. The CDR3 contains 16 residues. Germline CDR1 and CDR2: LGHNA and YSLEER.

This clonotype was recorded many times. The chain uses TRBV2 and TRBJ1-5, with D possibly TRBD1 on 5 matching bases. V was clipped by 7 bases and J by 3 bases, with 16 bases between them. The CDR3 loop spans 15 amino acids. The V gene's germline CDR1 is SNHLY and CDR2 FYNNEI. DNA for the CDR3: TGTGCCAGCACTCCGCTCGGGGGGTTCAATCAGCCCCAGCATTTT. Its protein product is CASTPLGGFNQPQHF. Variable domain in full (rest from reference TRBV2 and TRBJ1-5): EPEVTQTPSHQVTQMGQEVILRCVPISNHLYFYWYRQILGQKVEFLVSFYNNEISEKSEIFDDQFSVERPDGSNFTLKIRSTKLEDSAMYFCASTPLGGFNQPQHFGDGTRLSIL.

This chain uses TRBV3-1 with TRBJ2-1; the D gene is possibly TRBD2 (5 bases). CDR1 LGHDT and CDR2 YNNKEL come from the germline V gene (reference sequence). V was clipped by 3 bases and J by 5 bases, with 14 bases between them. The CDR3 is 15 residues long. The CDR3 DNA reads as TGTGCCAGCAGCCACCGAACCAGACTAAACAATGAGCAGTTCTTC. This codes for CASSHRTRLNNEQFF.

This clonotype was seen a few times. V usage is TRBV21-1 and J usage is TRBJ1-5; TRBD1 was called by the table and not checked on the DNA. TRBV21-1 represents a pseudogene. CDR3 length: 16 residues. The CDR3 DNA is TGTGCCAGCAGCAAAACTTGGACAGGGATCAATCAGCCCCAGCATTTT. This sequence encodes CASSKTWTGINQPQHF.

This rearrangement joins TRBV5-6 to TRBJ1-1; D might be TRBD1 (5 bases). CDR3 length: 14 residues. CDR1 and CDR2 from the germline V gene are SGHDT and YYEEEE. The V end was cut by 4 bases, the J end by 6 bases, with 16 bases between. The CDR3 DNA is TGTGCCAGCAGCCCAGGGACGGCGGGGGCTGAAGCTTTCTTT. As protein: CASSPGTAGAEAFF. Together with reference TRBV5-6 and TRBJ1-1, the CDR3 gives the full variable domain: DAGVTQSPTHLIKTRGQQVTLRCSPKSGHDTVSWYQQALGQGPQFIFQYYEEEERQRGNFPDRFSGHQFPNYSSELNVNALLLGDSALYLCASSPGTAGAEAFFGQGTRLTVV.

This clonotype was picked up many times. This chain uses TRBV12-3 or TRBV12-4 with TRBJ2-3; 8 nucleotides agree with TRBD1. The CDR3 runs 17 residues. Trimming cost V 5 bases and J 3 bases; bases outside gene matches: 13. DNA for the CDR3: TGTGCCAGCAGTAGAGACGTTTCGTGGACAGGGACAGATACGCAGTATTTT. This sequence encodes CASSRDVSWTGTDTQYF.

This clonotype came up a few times. The CDR3, as DNA: TGTGCCAGTAAAAGGACCGACTATGGCTACACCTTC. This encodes CASKRTDYGYTF. The J gene is TRBJ1-2, the V gene TRBV19; D remains unclear. The germline V and J ends were trimmed by 7 bases and 3 bases, with 9 bases remaining between them. Looked up from germline, CDR1 is LNHDA and CDR2 is SQIVND (reference sequence). The CDR3 runs 12 residues.

This clonotype has just a few counts. The chain is built from TRBV7-2 and TRBJ2-1; no clear D gene. CDR1 is SGHTA, CDR2 FQGNSA, per germline. V was clipped by 1 base and J by 5 bases, with 9 bases between them. The CDR3 spans 14 residues. DNA for the CDR3: TGTGCCAGCAGCTTAGGTCGGCAGCACAATGAGCAGTTCTTC. This codes for CASSLGRQHNEQFF.

In its sample, this clonotype was seen a few times. V gene TRBV5-1 combines with J gene TRBJ2-7, with 9 bases lining up with TRBD1. Looked up from germline, CDR1 is SGHRS and CDR2 is YFSETQ. The CDR3 has 16 residues. Germline trimming cut 4 bases from V and 5 bases from J; bases unmatched to any gene: 13. The CDR3 is CASSPTLRRTGDEQYF. CDR3 DNA: TGCGCCAGCAGCCCCACCCTACGCCGGACAGGGGACGAGCAGTACTTC.

This clonotype was seen a handful of times. V usage is TRBV28 and J usage is TRBJ2-1, with 8 bases lining up with TRBD2. The CDR3 is 15 amino acids. CDR1 is MDHEN and CDR2 is SYDVKM in the germline V gene. The V gene end was trimmed by 4 bases and the J gene end by 9 bases; junction bases not matched to a gene: 11. CDR3 sequence reads: CASSSRRIAGPEQFF. For the CDR3, the DNA is TGTGCCAGCAGTTCACGAAGGATAGCGGGGCCTGAGCAGTTCTTC.

This clonotype has only a few counts. V gene TRBV3-1 combines with J gene TRBJ2-3, with 12 bases identical to TRBD1. The CDR3 is 18 residues long. CDR1 and CDR2 (germline): LGHDT, YNNKEL (reference sequence). The junction had 13 bases not matched to a gene; V was cut back by 3 bases and J by 6 bases. The CDR3 loop is CASSHLRRGQGALDTQYF. In DNA, the CDR3 is TGTGCCAGCAGCCACCTAAGACGGGGACAGGGGGCATTGGATACGCAGTATTTT.

In its sample, this clonotype was seen many times. The V call is TRBV9, the J call TRBJ1-1; D perhaps matches TRBD1 (5 bases). V gave up 0 bases and J gave up 3 bases, with 12 bases separating them. Germline CDR1 is SGDLS and CDR2 is YYNGEE. The length of the CDR3 is 15 residues. The CDR3 DNA is TGTGCCAGCAGCGTAGAAGACAGTGGCCACACTGAAGCTTTCTTT. Amino acid sequence: CASSVEDSGHTEAFF.

The CDR3 spells CASSQDRRGKAYEQYF. CDR3 nucleotide sequence: TGTGCCAGCAGCCAAGATCGTAGGGGCAAGGCCTACGAGCAGTACTTC. This chain links TRBV3-1 with TRBJ2-7, with D perhaps TRBD1 (5 bases). Trimming left V 0 bases short and J 2 bases short, with 14 bases between. The CDR3 covers 16 residues. Per germline, CDR1 LGHDT and CDR2 YNNKEL (reference sequence).

In this sample, this clonotype turned up many times. CDR3 nucleotide sequence: TGTGCCAGCAGTTTAGAACAGATCGGGGAGCTGTTTTTT. It codes for CASSLEQIGELFF. V gene TRBV12-3 or TRBV12-4 combines with J gene TRBJ2-2, with no clear D. The V and J ends lost 1 base and 7 bases respectively, with 7 bases between them. The CDR3 consists of 13 residues.

V gene TRBV19 combines with J gene TRBJ2-1; D tentatively fits TRBD1 or TRBD2 (5 bases each). Trimming pared 4 bases from V and 5 bases from J, leaving 9 bases between. Germline assignment: CDR1 LNHDA and CDR2 SQIVND (reference sequence). This CDR3 has 13 amino acids. CDR3 sequence: CASSRGRHNEQFF. The CDR3 DNA is TGTGCCAGTAGTAGGGGACGGCACAATGAGCAGTTCTTC.

The chain links TRBV28 to TRBJ2-1; D might be TRBD1 or TRBD2, each matching 5 bases. Per germline, CDR1 MDHEN and CDR2 SYDVKM. The V gene lost 7 bases and the J gene lost 0 bases, with 13 bases spanning the gap. The CDR3 is 15 amino acids. The DNA of the CDR3 is TGTGCCAGCACTCTGGGGGAGAGCTCCTACAATGAGCAGTTCTTC. Amino acid sequence: CASTLGESSYNEQFF.

The rearrangement joins TRBV6-2 or TRBV6-3 to TRBJ1-6, with TRBD1 matching 8 bases. V lost 4 bases to trimming and J lost 5 bases; unmatched junction nucleotides: 7. CDR1 MNHEY and CDR2 SVGEGT come from the germline V gene. The CDR3 length is 16 residues. CDR3 residues: CASSSDRGLNNSPLHF. The CDR3 DNA follows: TGTGCCAGCAGTTCTGACAGGGGATTGAATAATTCACCCCTCCACTTT.

This clonotype was detected many times. The CDR3 sequence: CASSFRGENEKLFF. The CDR3 region has the DNA TGCGCCAGCAGCTTCCGTGGGGAGAATGAAAAACTGTTTTTT. V gene TRBV5-1 combines with J gene TRBJ1-4; no firm D call. Per the germline V gene, CDR1 is SGHRS and CDR2 is YFSETQ. V lost 2 bases and J lost 5, with 10 bases in between. This CDR3 region has 14 residues.

This clonotype was counted between two and nine times. V is TRBV12-3 or TRBV12-4 and J is TRBJ2-7, with D tentatively TRBD2 (7 bases). V was clipped by 5 bases and J by 2 bases, with 13 bases between them. The length of the CDR3 is 14 residues. The CDR3 DNA is TGTGCCAGCAGTCCCGGGGGGCCTGCCTACGAGCAGTACTTC. Its translation is CASSPGGPAYEQYF.

This clonotype was found many times. V is TRBV21-1 and J is TRBJ2-7; the tabulated D call, TRBD2, remains unverified against the DNA. TRBV21-1 corresponds to a pseudogene. The CDR3 is 14 residues long. Written as DNA, the CDR3 is TGTGCCAGCCGAGGGGAGGGAACAGTCTACGAGCAGTACTTC. This sequence encodes CASRGEGTVYEQYF.

The chain recombines TRBV11-2 with TRBJ2-3, with 12 bases matching TRBD2. The CDR3 runs 18 residues. The V gene end was trimmed by 3 bases and the J gene end by 1 base; junction bases not matched to a gene: 8. Germline values: CDR1 SGHAT, CDR2 FQNNGV. The CDR3 spells CASSLVSSGGARTDTQYF. The CDR3 DNA sequence: TGTGCCAGCAGCTTGGTCTCTAGCGGGGGGGCCCGCACAGATACGCAGTATTTT.

Ten or more counts support this clonotype. The CDR3 DNA is TGTGCCAGCCTGATCAGGAGCACAGATACGCAGTATTTT. This encodes CASLIRSTDTQYF. The rearrangement joins TRBV7-2 to TRBJ2-3; D remains ambiguous. Germline V lookup: CDR1 SGHTA, CDR2 FQGNSA. The ends were cut back, 8 bases at V and 0 bases at J, with 9 bases in the middle. The CDR3 spans 13 residues.

This clonotype was observed a few times. The chain joins TRBV3-1 to TRBJ1-2, with 8 positions matching TRBD1. The CDR3 consists of 13 residues. V lost 5 bases to trimming and J lost 3 bases; unmatched junction nucleotides: 2. Germline CDR1 LGHDT, CDR2 YNNKEL (reference sequence). DNA for the CDR3: TGTGCCAGCAGCAAGACAGGGGACTATGGCTACACCTTC. Protein product: CASSKTGDYGYTF. Based on the CDR3 plus reference TRBV3-1 and TRBJ1-2, the full variable domain is DTAVSQTPKYLVTQMGNDKSIKCEQNLGHDTMYWYKQDSKKFLKIMFSYNNKELIINETVPNRFSPKSPDKAHLNLHINSLELGDSAVYFCASSKTGDYGYTFGSGTRLTVV.

In its sample, this clonotype was seen a few times. CDR3 residues: CSVRGVLGYEQYF. CDR3 DNA: TGCAGTGTTCGAGGGGTACTAGGCTACGAGCAGTACTTC. The J gene is TRBJ2-7, the V gene TRBV29-1, with D perhaps assigned TRBD1 or TRBD2 (5 bases each). This CDR3 is built from 13 residues. Looked up from germline, CDR1 is SQVTM and CDR2 is ANQGSEA.

CDR3 loop: CASRTPLGGGPSGANVLTF. CDR3 coding DNA: TGTGCCAGCAGAACTCCCTTGGGAGGCGGACCTTCTGGGGCCAACGTCCTGACTTTC. This chain uses TRBV6-1 with TRBJ2-6, with a possible D match to TRBD2 (6 bases). V was pared by 6 bases and J by 1 base, with 22 bases between. CDR1 MNHNS and CDR2 SASEGT come from the germline V gene. This CDR3 is built from 19 residues.

The gene calls are TRBV12-3 or TRBV12-4 and TRBJ2-5; D remains unclear. V lost 4 bases and J lost 4, with 16 bases in between. The CDR3 covers 15 residues. CDR3 in DNA: TGTGCCAGCAGTTCCTATCCTGCGGAGCGAGAGACCCAGTACTTC. Amino acid sequence: CASSSYPAERETQYF.

This clonotype was observed at least ten times. The V and J genes are TRBV15 and TRBJ2-5; weak D call: TRBD2 (7 bases). This CDR3 spans 14 amino acids. V gave up 8 bases and J gave up 4 bases, with 17 bases separating them. CDR1 and CDR2 (germline): LNHNV, YYDKDF (reference sequence). CDR3 protein: CATSGRGGGETQYF. The DNA of the CDR3 is TGTGCCACCTCCGGCAGGGGCGGGGGAGAGACCCAGTACTTC.

This clonotype was observed many times. The chain joins TRBV20-1 to TRBJ1-1; D is ambiguous. CDR3 length equals 12 residues. Trimming left V 2 bases short and J 0 bases short, with 4 bases between. Germline V gives CDR1 DFQATT, CDR2 SNEGSKA (reference sequence). The CDR3 spells CSARRMNTEAFF. In DNA form, the CDR3 reads TGCAGTGCTAGACGGATGAACACTGAAGCTTTCTTT.

The chain links TRBV3-1 to TRBJ1-5; the D is unclear. Germline lookup yields CDR1 LGHDT and CDR2 YNNKEL (reference sequence). V shed 0 bases and J shed 7 bases, with 22 bases lying between them. The CDR3 is made up of 18 amino acids. The chain's CDR3 is CASSQDLVVVSSGQPQHF. The CDR3 region has the DNA TGTGCCAGCAGCCAAGATCTCGTGGTCGTGTCTTCGGGGCAGCCCCAGCATTTT.